The 21 T cell receptor beta chains below were found in one sample sequenced in a study of blood T cell repertoires in COVID-19. Clones were sequenced by immunoSEQ multiplex PCR, and TCRdb holds only the in-frame ones, with some missing. The table shows 200,000 to 250,000 clones, with approximately 83% occurring only once. The sample taken for sequencing was PBMCs or T cells enriched from blood (not recorded which). These receptors originate from a woman in her 50s who had been exposed to COVID-19.

V gene TRBV5-1 combines with J gene TRBJ2-1; TRBD1 matches at 8 bases. CDR1 SGHRS and CDR2 YFSETQ come from the germline V gene. The CDR3 sequence is 16 residues long. The V segment lost 4 bases and the J segment 3 bases; nucleotides outside the gene matches: 9. CDR3 sequence reads: CASSLHRGLSYNEQFF. CDR3 DNA: TGCGCCAGCAGCCTTCACAGGGGGTTAAGCTACAATGAGCAGTTCTTC. The full variable domain, in which reference TRBV5-1 and TRBJ2-1 provide the parts outside the CDR3, is KAGVTQTPRYLIKTRGQQVTLSCSPISGHRSVSWYQQTPGQGLQFLFEYFSETQRNKGNFPGRFSGRQFSNSRSEMNVSTLELGDSALYLCASSLHRGLSYNEQFFGPGTRLTVL.

The rearrangement links TRBV5-1 to TRBJ2-5, with 7 bases identical to TRBD1. This CDR3 has 15 residues. Germline assignment: CDR1 SGHRS and CDR2 YFSETQ. The trim removed 2 bases at V and 4 bases at J, leaving 8 bases unmatched. Here the CDR3 reads CASSLPTGARETQYF. The CDR3 nucleotides read TGCGCCAGCAGCTTACCCACAGGGGCTCGAGAGACCCAGTACTTC. Full variable domain (rest looked up from reference TRBV5-1 and TRBJ2-5): KAGVTQTPRYLIKTRGQQVTLSCSPISGHRSVSWYQQTPGQGLQFLFEYFSETQRNKGNFPGRFSGRQFSNSRSEMNVSTLELGDSALYLCASSLPTGARETQYFGPGTRLLVL.

V and J are TRBV2 and TRBJ2-3; 10 nucleotides agree with TRBD2. Per the germline V gene, CDR1 is SNHLY and CDR2 is FYNNEI. After removal of 5 bases from V and 2 bases from J, the junction contained 4 bases not matched to a gene. The CDR3 has 15 residues. Here the CDR3 DNA reads TGTGCCAGCAGTCGGACTAGCGGCCTCACAGATACGCAGTATTTT. Translated: CASSRTSGLTDTQYF. The variable domain in full, completed from reference TRBV2 and TRBJ2-3, reads EPEVTQTPSHQVTQMGQEVILRCVPISNHLYFYWYRQILGQKVEFLVSFYNNEISEKSEIFDDQFSVERPDGSNFTLKIRSTKLEDSAMYFCASSRTSGLTDTQYFGPGTRLTVL.

J is TRBJ2-3 and V is TRBV7-8; a weak D match, TRBD1 (6 bases). The germline gives CDR1 SGHVS, CDR2 FQNEAQ. V was shortened by 2 bases and J by 3 bases, with 12 bases between the two germline ends. The CDR3 runs 15 residues. The CDR3 DNA sequence: TGTGCCAGCAGCTTATTCTTTAGGGGGACAGATACGCAGTATTTT. As protein: CASSLFFRGTDTQYF. Supplemented by reference TRBV7-8 and TRBJ2-3, the full variable domain reads GAGVSQSPRYKVAKRGQDVALRCDPISGHVSLFWYQQALGQGPEFLTYFQNEAQLDKSGLPSDRFFAERPEGSVSTLKIQRTQQEDSAVYLCASSLFFRGTDTQYFGPGTRLTVL.

In DNA, the CDR3 is TGTGCCAGCAGCGCCCTGCAGGGGCTGGGTGAGCAGTTCTTC. This codes for CASSALQGLGEQFF. V and J are TRBV11-3 and TRBJ2-1; D might be TRBD1 (6 bases). Germline loops: CDR1 SGHNT, CDR2 YENEEA. V dropped 5 bases and J dropped 9 bases, with 17 bases sitting between them. The CDR3 is 14 amino acids.

The chain joins TRBV19 to TRBJ2-5, with 8 positions matching TRBD1. Germline V lookup: CDR1 LNHDA, CDR2 SQIVND (reference sequence). This CDR3 is built from 13 residues. Trimming cost V 3 bases and J 4 bases; bases outside gene matches: 1. The chain's CDR3 is CASSIGTGETQYF. The CDR3 DNA sequence: TGTGCCAGTAGTATTGGGACAGGAGAGACCCAGTACTTC. The variable domain in full, completed from reference TRBV19 and TRBJ2-5, reads DGGITQSPKYLFRKEGQNVTLSCEQNLNHDAMYWYRQDPGQGLRLIYYSQIVNDFQKGDIAEGYSVSREKKESFPLTVTSAQKNPTAFYLCASSIGTGETQYFGPGTRLLVL.

The J gene is TRBJ2-1, the V gene TRBV27; 8 nucleotides align to TRBD2. Trimming at V came to 10 bases and at J to 4 bases, leaving 9 bases not matched to a gene. The CDR3 extends over 14 amino acids. The V gene's germline CDR1 is MNHEY and CDR2 SMNVEV (reference sequence). CDR3 sequence reads: CATRPTSGYNEQFF. CDR3 DNA sequence: TGTGCCACCCGCCCCACTAGCGGTTACAATGAGCAGTTCTTC.

This clone occurred once. The genes are TRBV7-2 and TRBJ2-4, with 12 nucleotides matching TRBD2. CDR1 is SGHTA, CDR2 FQGNSA, per germline. The junction had 5 bases not matched to a gene; V was cut back by 5 bases and J by 3 bases. This CDR3 is built from 16 residues. The CDR3 DNA follows: TGTGCCAGCAGCACTAGCGGGGGGCGCGGCAAAAACATTCAGTACTTC. It specifies CASSTSGGRGKNIQYF.

In its sample, this clone was seen a few times. The chain has TRBV12-3 or TRBV12-4 and TRBJ1-2; D is perhaps TRBD1 (5 bases). V was shortened by 2 bases and J by 8 bases, with 12 bases between the two germline ends. The CDR3 extends over 13 amino acids. CDR3 in amino acids: CASSLPRARGYTF. In nucleotides, the CDR3 is TGTGCCAGCAGTTTACCCAGGGCGAGGGGCTACACCTTC.

This clone was detected only a few times. V and J are TRBV5-8 and TRBJ2-3; tentative D call: TRBD1 (5 bases). Trimming took 2 bases from V and 3 from J, leaving 7 bases between them. The germline V gene encodes CDR1 SGHTS and CDR2 YDEGEE. This CDR3 has 13 amino acids. The CDR3 nucleotides are TGTGCCAGCAGCTTCAGGGTGACAGATACGCAGTATTTT. Its translation: CASSFRVTDTQYF.

V and J are TRBV7-8 and TRBJ1-6, with D possibly TRBD1 on 6 matching bases. V gave up 4 bases and J gave up 7 bases, with 14 bases separating them. The CDR3 is 15 residues long. Germline CDR1 and CDR2: SGHVS and FQNEAQ. The CDR3 DNA follows: TGTGCCAGCAGCTCCTACAGGGCTCCCAATTCACCCCTCCACTTT. This gives the protein CASSSYRAPNSPLHF.

J is TRBJ2-7 and V is TRBV18, with 13 bases identical to TRBD2. Germline CDR1 and CDR2: KGHSH and LQKENI. The junction had 4 bases not matched to a gene; V was cut back by 4 bases and J by 4 bases. The CDR3 covers 15 residues. The CDR3 sequence: CASSLGTSGEYEQYF. DNA of the CDR3: TGTGCCAGCTCACTGGGGACTAGCGGGGAGTACGAGCAGTACTTC.

The gene calls are TRBV6-6 and TRBJ1-4; TRBD1 is a possible D gene (5 bases). The V gene lost 7 bases and the J gene lost 8 bases, with 17 bases spanning the gap. Germline V CDR1 and CDR2: MNHNY, SVGAGI (reference sequence). This CDR3 is built from 14 residues. The CDR3 is CASNSPGKGEKLFF. The CDR3 coding sequence is TGTGCCAGCAATTCCCCAGGGAAGGGGGAAAAACTGTTTTTT.

This sequence joins TRBV5-1 and TRBJ2-5; tentative D call: TRBD1 (5 bases). The germline V gene has CDR1 SGHRS and CDR2 YFSETQ. V gave up 0 bases and J gave up 4 bases, with 7 bases separating them. There are 13 residues in the CDR3. CDR3 DNA sequence: TGCGCCAGCAGCTTGGACAGGAGAGAGACCCAGTACTTC. Encoded protein: CASSLDRRETQYF.

The chain employs TRBV5-1 and TRBJ1-1, with a weak D call TRBD1 (5 bases). Trimming took off 6 bases at V and 4 bases at J, with 10 bases between the two ends. Germline CDR1 and CDR2: SGHRS and YFSETQ. The CDR3 covers 12 residues. The DNA for the CDR3 is TGCGCCAGCAAAGGGGAGGCCACTGAAGCTTTCTTT. Encoded protein: CASKGEATEAFF. The complete variable domain, with remaining parts taken from reference TRBV5-1 and TRBJ1-1, reads KAGVTQTPRYLIKTRGQQVTLSCSPISGHRSVSWYQQTPGQGLQFLFEYFSETQRNKGNFPGRFSGRQFSNSRSEMNVSTLELGDSALYLCASKGEATEAFFGQGTRLTVV.

This clone was recorded only once. The chain is built from TRBV2 and TRBJ1-6; D is possibly TRBD1 (5 bases). V was clipped by 3 bases and J by 0 bases, with 15 bases between them. The CDR3 spans 18 residues. CDR1 is SNHLY, CDR2 FYNNEI, per germline. The CDR3 DNA is TGTGCCAGCAGTGACGAGCAGACAGCCTCCTCCTATAATTCACCCCTCCACTTT. This sequence encodes CASSDEQTASSYNSPLHF.

Of note for this clone: Other DNA sequences in the same sample also yield this CDR3. The CDR3 nucleotides are TGTGCCAGCTCACCGACAGTGAACACTGAAGCTTTCTTT. It is translated as CASSPTVNTEAFF. This sequence joins TRBV18 and TRBJ1-1, with D perhaps TRBD1 (5 bases). The CDR3 sequence is 13 residues long. CDR1 and CDR2 from the germline V gene are KGHSH and LQKENI. V was pared by 3 bases and J by 0 bases, with 5 bases between.

The gene calls are TRBV19 and TRBJ2-2; a possible D gene is TRBD1 (6 bases). V was pared by 3 bases and J by 1 base, with 9 bases between. This CDR3 has 15 residues. Germline V gene lookup returns CDR1 LNHDA and CDR2 SQIVND (reference sequence). CDR3 region: CASSIVTGNTGELFF. CDR3 bases: TGTGCCAGTAGTATCGTGACAGGGAACACCGGGGAGCTGTTTTTT.

The V call is TRBV29-1, the J call TRBJ2-3; 7 bases are shared with TRBD1. The J segment lost 4 bases and the V segment lost 6 bases, leaving 4 bases of the junction unmatched. Per the germline V gene, CDR1 is SQVTM and CDR2 is ANQGSEA. CDR3 length: 12 amino acids. The DNA for the CDR3 is TGCAGCGTCGGACAGGCCCCAGATACGCAGTATTTT. Translated, it gives CSVGQAPDTQYF.

The chain links TRBV11-2 to TRBJ1-6; D remains unclear. The V end was cut by 5 bases, the J end by 0 bases, with 14 bases between. Germline V gives CDR1 SGHAT, CDR2 FQNNGV. The CDR3 consists of 17 residues. This CDR3 reads CASSPRTGSSYNSPLHF. The CDR3 nucleotides read TGTGCCAGCAGCCCACGGACGGGGAGCTCCTATAATTCACCCCTCCACTTT.

The chain recombines TRBV10-3 with TRBJ1-4; D is uncertain. The CDR3 is 15 residues long. V lost 5 bases, J lost 2 bases, and 12 bases lay in between. CDR1 ENHRY and CDR2 SYGVKD come from the germline V gene. For the CDR3, the DNA is TGTGCCATCAGTCAACCCGGGTCCACTAATGAAAAACTGTTTTTT. Protein product: CAISQPGSTNEKLFF.